This TCR beta chain was identified during a study of cytomegalovirus exposure and HLA in healthy donors (dated by TCRdb to about 2017). About the investigation overall: In an earlier analysis of under 600 of the donors, less than 350 Gb of sequence data and 90 million to 120 million unique TCR beta sequences from about 180 million T cells were reported. An early release that covered roughly 600 HLA-typed donors contained approximately 290 gigabases of sequencing data and approximately 85 million unique TCR sequences. The genetic ancestry cluster associated with self-reported Caucasian donors included around four fifths of the 398 genotyped donors. The study aimed to test whether cataloging public T cell receptors could reveal signatures of past pathogen exposure. Using immunosequencing, the study profiled T cell repertoires from some 670 subjects and related those repertoires to cytomegalovirus serostatus. Along with the approximately 600-subject first cohort, a separate validation cohort of 120 different subjects was used. The study combined high-throughput TCR immunosequencing, statistical association of individual TCRs with disease status, and machine learning to predict cytomegalovirus infection status. A later analysis re-analyzed previously published TCR beta repertoires from approximately 700 donors and added high-resolution HLA genotyping to study TCR occurrence patterns. Rather than using new phenotypic data, the later analysis identified candidate immune exposures from TCR beta sequences and from how often those sequences occurred across donors. To decide whether each TCR beta V gene segment behaved as functional or pseudogenic, an earlier analysis of 587 of the donors relied on high-throughput TCR beta sequencing. Donor age, sex, ethnicity and CMV serostatus were compiled together with the repertoire data. A later genetic analysis took genome-wide SNP genotypes for about three fifths of the 666 donors and used that subset as a discovery cohort. All discovery cohort repertoires had been generated on a single sequencing platform. HLA typing covered class I and class II loci at four-digit resolution. The number of donors typed differed by locus, with about 629-630 for A, B, C, DRB1 and DQB1, roughly 520 for DQA1, over 600 for DPA1, and over 400 for DPB1. About 5 DR-DQ haplotypes were handled as single units for association and clustering, since linkage in the cohort was strong. Among almost 400 genotyped donors of the cohort, an average of 235,054 unique TCR beta nucleotide sequences were sequenced per donor, roughly 20% of them non-productive.

Library prep was done by the immunoSEQ multiplex PCR assay. For the multiplex PCR, a mixture combining 60 forward primers for TCR Vbeta segments and 13 reverse primers for TCR Jbeta segments was used. A multiplex PCR assay on genomic DNA amplified the CDR3 region of rearranged TCR beta genes. The Illumina HiSeq System was used to sequence the amplified TCR beta libraries as 87-base-pair reads. The source study handled its data this way. Across the 666 repertoires, a later analysis counted tens of millions of unique TCR beta chains, 9.5 million to 12 million of which were shared by at least two donors. Raw reads were error-corrected and collapsed into unique sequences by a nearest-neighbor algorithm in which closely related sequences were merged to remove PCR and sequencing errors. V, D and J gene segments were assigned by aligning CDR3 sequences to IMGT reference sequences. For a sequence to be retained, a match of at least six nucleotides to both a V gene segment and a J gene segment was required. A rearrangement was called productive if the CDR3 had no stop codons and remained in frame with V and J, and every other rearrangement was called non-productive. CDR3 was defined according to IMGT convention as the region running from the second conserved V-encoded cysteine to the conserved J-encoded phenylalanine. The earlier analysis of 587 of the donors excluded sequences that lacked an unambiguous match to a single V gene segment. An earlier analysis of around 600 of the donors classified V segments as functional when productive rearrangements were above 56.7% and as segregating when the standard deviation between donors was above 5%. A statistical classification framework was built to diagnose cytomegalovirus status from the catalog of TCR beta chain sequences. A later analysis assigned V and J genes by comparing TCR nucleotide sequences with IMGT/GENE-DB human TR gene sequences. Using the TCRdist pipeline, a later analysis assigned CDR3 sequences along with most-parsimonious VDJ recombination scenarios. A later analysis defined each TCR beta chain by its CDR3 amino acid sequence plus V-gene family, and excluded reads lacking a unique V-gene family. A later analysis removed roughly 590 highly shared, low-generation-probability nucleotide sequences to deal with suspected cross-contamination and a sequencing artifact. In a later analysis, a clonal expansion index for each public chain was calculated from normalized within-repertoire ranks of inferred template counts. In a later analysis, generation probabilities were computed with a VDJ recombination model fitted to out-of-frame rearrangements, and the resulting probabilities were checked against IGoR. Hypergeometric tests were used in a later analysis to score TCR-TCR, TCR-HLA and TCR-CMV co-occurrence, with a repertoire-size bias correction applied to the TCR pairs. In a later analysis, false discovery rates were estimated by permuting HLA or CMV assignments 20 times. In a later analysis, co-occurring TCRs were grouped with DBSCAN, and TCRdist sequence similarity was added when clustering was performed within HLA-allele-positive subsets. Repertoires with fewer than 30,000 or more than 120,000 public chains were left out of co-occurrence clustering, as were a few repertoires with anomalous nucleotide sharing. This is the immuneACCESS table as TCRdb keeps it, with only in-frame sequences that have V and J called. A part of the clones is gone; compared with another copy, unresolved V genes explain less than half, and the rest is unexplained. That table gives V, J and clone size, and the DNA gave D and trimming. The sample's records list fewer than 75,000 clones. Approximately 15% of the sample comes from the top ten.

Remarks on this clone: The specificity of this receptor is unknown.

The investigation overall reported the following: The classifier was reported to diagnose cytomegalovirus status with high specificity and sensitivity in both the original cohort and the validation cohort. V-gene and J-gene trimming of TCR beta chains was associated with a missense DCLRE1C variant in a later genetic analysis, and the association was replicated in an independent cohort. A total of 164 TCR beta chains were listed by the study as associated with cytomegalovirus. A later analysis found that TCR association rates varied across HLA loci, with DRB1 alleles showing the most associated TCRs and HLA-C alleles the fewest. In a later analysis, HLA-associated TCR beta chains showed more clonal expansion and lower generation probabilities than non-associated chains that were equally common. A later analysis associated about 18,000 TCR beta sequences with specific HLA alleles at a false discovery rate of 0.05. In this cohort, only TCR beta chains were sequenced, and detectable features were limited by the absence of alpha or paired-chain data. Linkage disequilibrium might explain the correlated functional status among segregating V segments, but an unknown experimental factor could not be ruled out. The sequencing pipeline was judged likely to have produced a cluster of highly shared sequence variants as a technical artifact. In a later genetic analysis, fewer N-insertions in productive TCRs were reported among donors in an Asian-associated ancestry cluster than the approximately 670-donor mean. Seventeen rarely observed V segments, including chromosome 9 orphons, were excluded from the earlier analysis of a few hundred of the donors because counts were too low. In vitro tests confirmed that a few of the cytomegalovirus-associated TCR beta chains recognize cytomegalovirus antigens. Most TCR sequences were observed very rarely across donors, whereas some public TCRs were present in many individuals. When HLA alleles, especially DR and DQ, strongly co-occurred, TCR associations were difficult to assign to individual alleles. In an earlier analysis of approximately 600 of the donors, most TCR beta V segments were observed in productive rearrangements about 87% or about 30% of the time, broadly matching IMGT annotations. In a later analysis, several top co-occurrence clusters were reported to appear linked to parvovirus B19, influenza, CMV and Epstein-Barr virus. Because HLA typing was missing for some donors at each locus, association tests included only the typed subset. For the cohort, immune exposure information was limited to CMV serostatus. Roughly uniform sequencing depth across donors was assumed in presence/absence analyses, although this assumption may not hold. The authors suggested that the approach could potentially be extended to other disease states and immunological phenotypes. According to a later analysis, most CMV-associated TCR beta chains appeared to be HLA-restricted, and the HLA associations seemed to be driven largely by CMV exposure. A further reported finding was that TCR beta sequences accurately predicted the HLA-A and HLA-B alleles for most subjects in the first cohort.

The cohort consisted of approximately 690 healthy bone marrow donors. At the time of sampling, every cohort member was nominally healthy, though immune exposures that went unrecorded were likely present. The donor was CMV seronegative and belonged to the group of over 300 seronegative cohort members. A peripheral blood sample was provided by each donor, and peripheral blood mononuclear cells were used for TCR beta sequencing. Genomic DNA was extracted from the blood cell samples with the Qiagen DNeasy Blood Extraction Kit. Material for sequencing was PBMCs. This clonotype was obtained from a boy younger than 18 in good health and CMV-seronegative.

The CDR3 reads CASSVSSSSYNSPLHF. In nucleotide form, the sequence is TGTGCCAGCAGTGTTAGTTCGAGCTCCTATAATTCACCCCTCCACTTT. This receptor chain uses TRBV2 and TRBJ1-6; the D gene cannot be resolved reliably. As encoded in the germline V gene, CDR1 is SNHLY while CDR2 is FYNNEI. The trim is 4 bases for V and 0 bases for J, with a gap of 10 bases between the germline ends. Counted from cysteine to phenylalanine, this CDR3 has 16 amino acids. Of the read, only the CDR3 DNA is kept; its 48 bases are in frame from base 1. The full variable domain, with segments outside the CDR3 supplied by the reference TRBV2 and TRBJ1-6 proteins, appears as EPEVTQTPSHQVTQMGQEVILRCVPISNHLYFYWYRQILGQKVEFLVSFYNNEISEKSEIFDDQFSVERPDGSNFTLKIRSTKLEDSAMYFCASSVSSSSYNSPLHFGNGTRLTVT.